This entry lists 24 T cell receptor beta chains sequenced from one sample in a study of T cell changes during pregnancy in multiple sclerosis. Data came from immunoSEQ multiplex PCR; TCRdb stores just in-frame clones and leaves some out. The repertoire holds 45,000 to 60,000 clones, with about 91% as singletons. Sequences were derived from peripheral blood, sampled after pregnancy. Receptors originate from a female donor in good health, enrolled as a control in a pregnancy study.

The rearrangement links TRBV28 to TRBJ1-2, with 8 bases that match TRBD1. Per the germline V gene, CDR1 is MDHEN and CDR2 is SYDVKM. The CDR3 runs 14 residues. The junction had 10 bases not matched to a gene; V was cut back by 11 bases and J by 2 bases. The CDR3 nucleotides read TGTGCCCATGGGAGGCAGGGGGCAAACTATGGCTACACCTTC. It translates to CAHGRQGANYGYTF.

The V gene is TRBV5-1, the J gene TRBJ1-5; TRBD1 might be the D (5 bases). CDR3 length: 15 amino acids. The V end lost 0 bases, the J end lost 0 bases, and 7 bases lay between the germline ends. CDR1 is SGHRS, CDR2 YFSETQ, per germline. The CDR3 reads CASSLEGVSNQPQHF. Written as DNA, the CDR3 is TGCGCCAGCAGCTTGGAAGGGGTTAGCAATCAGCCCCAGCATTTT. The variable domain in full, with the rest retrieved from reference TRBV5-1 and TRBJ1-5, is KAGVTQTPRYLIKTRGQQVTLSCSPISGHRSVSWYQQTPGQGLQFLFEYFSETQRNKGNFPGRFSGRQFSNSRSEMNVSTLELGDSALYLCASSLEGVSNQPQHFGDGTRLSIL.

V is TRBV5-1 and J is TRBJ1-1, with 8 bases identical to TRBD1. This CDR3 has 14 amino acids. Germline CDR1 SGHRS, CDR2 YFSETQ. V lost 4 bases and J lost 5; bases outside the gene matches: 7. The CDR3 here is CASSLTGGGTEAFF. The CDR3 nucleotides are TGCGCCAGCAGCCTAACAGGGGGAGGGACTGAAGCTTTCTTT.

J is TRBJ1-1 and V is TRBV7-6; D is undetermined. With 5 bases removed from V and 4 bases from J, the gap between germline ends came to 14 bases. CDR1 is SGHVS and CDR2 is FNYEAQ in the germline V gene. This CDR3 spans 14 amino acids. The CDR3 loop reads CASSPGPESTEAFF. For the CDR3, the DNA is TGTGCCAGCAGCCCTGGCCCCGAAAGCACTGAAGCTTTCTTT. Looking up the rest from reference TRBV7-6 and TRBJ1-1 gives the full variable domain: GAGVSQSPRYKVTKRGQDVALRCDPISGHVSLYWYRQALGQGPEFLTYFNYEAQQDKSGLPNDRFSAERPEGSISTLTIQRTEQRDSAMYRCASSPGPESTEAFFGQGTRLTVV.

This chain connects TRBV27 to TRBJ1-3; possibly TRBD1 for D (5 bases). This CDR3 spans 14 amino acids. Germline CDR1 and CDR2: MNHEY and SMNVEV (reference sequence). The V end lost 4 bases, the J end lost 4 bases, and 11 bases lay between the germline ends. CDR3 in amino acids: CASSSRVEGNTIYF. Here the CDR3 DNA reads TGTGCCAGCAGTTCCAGGGTAGAGGGAAACACCATATATTTT.

The chain links TRBV11-2 to TRBJ1-4; 7 positions match TRBD1. The CDR3 covers 14 residues. J lost 7 bases, V lost 4 bases, and 6 bases had no gene match. Germline-derived CDR1 and CDR2 are SGHAT and FQNNGV. The CDR3 here is CASSSRQGGEKLFF. The CDR3 nucleotides are TGTGCCAGCAGCTCGCGACAGGGTGGTGAAAAACTGTTTTTT. Full variable domain (remainder filled in from reference TRBV11-2 and TRBJ1-4): EAGVAQSPRYKIIEKRQSVAFWCNPISGHATLYWYQQILGQGPKLLIQFQNNGVVDDSQLPKDRFSAERLKGVDSTLKIQPAKLEDSAVYLCASSSRQGGEKLFFGSGTQLSVL.

The chain recombines TRBV7-9 with TRBJ1-2; D may be TRBD1 (5 bases). With 2 bases removed from V and 2 bases from J, the gap between germline ends came to 9 bases. CDR1 is SEHNR, CDR2 FQNEAQ, per germline (reference sequence). The CDR3 extends over 14 amino acids. The CDR3 protein is CASSLNRGNYGYTF. In nucleotides, the CDR3 is TGTGCCAGCAGCTTAAATCGGGGGAACTATGGCTACACCTTC.

The V gene is TRBV5-1, the J gene TRBJ2-5; TRBD1 agrees at 7 bases. TRBJ2-7 explains the end of the DNA better; the J call may be wrong. This CDR3 spans 14 amino acids. CDR1 is SGHRS and CDR2 is YFSETQ in the germline V gene. The CDR3 here is CASSLGQGSYEQYF. The CDR3 region has the DNA TGCGCCAGCAGCTTGGGACAGGGCTCCTACGAGCAGTACTTC.

This clone was observed once. This chain uses TRBV5-5 with TRBJ1-5; the D gene is possibly TRBD1 (6 bases). V shed 2 bases and J shed 1 base, with 7 bases lying between them. Per the germline V gene, CDR1 is SGHKS and CDR2 is YYEKEE (reference sequence). The CDR3 runs to 14 residues. The CDR3 nucleotides are TGTGCCAGCAGCTTCGACAGGAGCAATCAGCCCCAGCATTTT. Encoded protein: CASSFDRSNQPQHF.

The V and J genes are TRBV27 and TRBJ2-7; D not resolved. The V end lost 5 bases, the J end lost 1 base, and 12 bases lay between the germline ends. CDR1 MNHEY and CDR2 SMNVEV come from the germline V gene (reference sequence). The CDR3 runs 14 residues. The CDR3 nucleotides are TGTGCCAGCAGTCCTTTCGGGTCGTCCTACGAGCAGTACTTC. It codes for CASSPFGSSYEQYF.

V usage is TRBV18 and J usage is TRBJ2-2; D possibly corresponds to TRBD1 (5 bases). Germline loops: CDR1 KGHSH, CDR2 LQKENI. The CDR3 runs to 17 residues. The germline V and J ends were trimmed by 2 bases and 1 base, with 14 bases remaining between them. The CDR3 DNA is TGTGCCAGCTCACCAATTCCAGGGAAGAAGAACACCGGGGAGCTGTTTTTT. Translating gives CASSPIPGKKNTGELFF.

The gene calls are TRBV28 and TRBJ2-1; 16 bases match TRBD2. Trimming removed 8 bases from V and 9 bases from J; junction bases left unmatched: 10. Per the germline V gene, CDR1 is MDHEN and CDR2 is SYDVKM. The CDR3 loop spans 16 amino acids. CDR3 sequence (DNA): TGTGCCAGCTTCACCGGGACTAGCGGGAGGGGTCTTGAGCAGTTCTTC. Residues: CASFTGTSGRGLEQFF.

The V and J genes are TRBV18 and TRBJ1-5; D ambiguous. The CDR3 sequence is 14 residues long. V gave up 6 bases and J gave up 2 bases, with 11 bases separating them. CDR1 and CDR2 from the germline V gene are KGHSH and LQKENI. CDR3 bases: TGTGCCAGCTCGCTGGGCATGGGCAATCAGCCCCAGCATTTT. It translates to CASSLGMGNQPQHF.

The chain has TRBV5-1 and TRBJ1-3, with 7 bases lining up with TRBD1. In germline, CDR1 is SGHRS, CDR2 YFSETQ. The V and J ends lost 2 bases and 4 bases, in that order; junction bases with no gene match: 3. This CDR3 region has 14 residues. Here the CDR3 reads CASSFDREGNTIYF. The CDR3, as DNA: TGCGCCAGCAGCTTTGACAGGGAAGGAAACACCATATATTTT.

This rearrangement joins TRBV21-1 to TRBJ2-1; TRBD2 reflects the table's D call only, with no check against the DNA. TRBV21-1 is an annotated pseudogene. The CDR3 length is 17 residues. DNA for the CDR3: TGTGCCAGCAGCCTCCTAGGCACTAGCGGGGGACCCAATGAGCAGTTCTTC. Its protein product is CASSLLGTSGGPNEQFF.

The rearrangement uses TRBV5-8 and TRBJ1-1, with 7 bases identical to TRBD1. CDR1 and CDR2 (germline): SGHTS, YDEGEE. Unmatched junction bases numbered 14, after V lost 2 bases and J lost 1 base. The CDR3 runs 18 residues. The CDR3 DNA follows: TGTGCCAGCAGCTTTGGAAGAATACCGGGACAGAAGAACACTGAAGCTTTCTTT. Its protein is CASSFGRIPGQKNTEAFF.

The V and J genes are TRBV18 and TRBJ1-1; D is possibly TRBD1 (5 bases). The germline CDR1 and CDR2 sequences are KGHSH and LQKENI. Trimming shortened V by 6 bases and J by 1 base, and 12 bases separated the two germline ends. This CDR3 spans 14 amino acids. The CDR3 DNA reads as TGTGCCAGCTCCCCGGGACTCACGAACACTGAAGCTTTCTTT. Protein sequence: CASSPGLTNTEAFF. Supplemented by reference TRBV18 and TRBJ1-1, the full variable domain reads NAGVMQNPRHLVRRRGQEARLRCSPMKGHSHVYWYRQLPEEGLKFMVYLQKENIIDESGMPKERFSAEFPKEGPSILRIQQVVRGDSAAYFCASSPGLTNTEAFFGQGTRLTVV.

This chain joins TRBV9 and TRBJ2-7; a possible D gene is TRBD1 (6 bases). Germline V gene sequence: CDR1 SGDLS, CDR2 YYNGEE. The CDR3 runs 15 residues. Trimming shortened V by 5 bases and J by 0 bases, and 15 bases separated the two germline ends. In nucleotides, the CDR3 is TGTGCCAGCAGTGACGGGACAACGAGCTCCTACGAGCAGTACTTC. Its protein product is CASSDGTTSSYEQYF. Using reference TRBV9 and TRBJ2-7 for the parts outside the CDR3, the full variable domain is DSGVTQTPKHLITATGQRVTLRCSPRSGDLSVYWYQQSLDQGLQFLIQYYNGEERAKGNILERFSAQQFPDLHSELNLSSLELGDSALYFCASSDGTTSSYEQYFGPGTRLTVT.

The V call is TRBV9, the J call TRBJ1-1, with TRBD1 as a possible D gene (6 bases). The CDR3 consists of 15 residues. V gave up 3 bases and J gave up 1 base, with 13 bases separating them. The germline V gene has CDR1 SGDLS and CDR2 YYNGEE. The CDR3 DNA is TGTGCCAGCAGCGGATCGGGACACCCGAACACTGAAGCTTTCTTT. As protein: CASSGSGHPNTEAFF.

The CDR3 sequence is CASSLVGHIWGANVLTF. The CDR3 nucleotides read TGTGCCAGCAGCTTAGTGGGACACATCTGGGGAGCCAACGTCCTGACTTTC. The chain recombines TRBV11-1 with TRBJ2-6; TRBD1 is a possible D gene (6 bases). This CDR3 has 17 amino acids. V dropped 1 base and J dropped 7 bases, with 17 bases sitting between them. Germline V gives CDR1 SGHAT, CDR2 FQDESV (reference sequence).

The sample holds a few counts of this clone. The gene calls are TRBV5-4 and TRBJ1-4; D unclear. The CDR3 is 14 amino acids. The V end was cut by 0 bases, the J end by 8 bases, with 11 bases between. Germline CDR1 is SGHNT and CDR2 is YYREEE (reference sequence). DNA for the CDR3: TGTGCCAGCAGCTTGGGCCCGGCGGGGGAAAAACTGTTTTTT. Protein: CASSLGPAGEKLFF.

The V gene is TRBV5-1, the J gene TRBJ1-2; 7 bases are a match to TRBD1. J lost 5 bases, V lost 4 bases, and 11 bases had no gene match. The CDR3 loop spans 15 amino acids. Germline V gene data show CDR1 as SGHRS and CDR2 as YFSETQ. CDR3 in DNA: TGCGCCAGCAGCGAGGAATCCGGGACAGTGTATGGCTACACCTTC. Translation gives CASSEESGTVYGYTF.

V gene TRBV28 combines with J gene TRBJ1-1; D is uncertain. Trimming pared 2 bases from V and 6 bases from J, leaving 10 bases between. Germline loops: CDR1 MDHEN, CDR2 SYDVKM. The CDR3 has 13 amino acids. In DNA form, the CDR3 reads TGTGCCAGCAGTTTAGGGAGGGCAGCTGAAGCTTTCTTT. Its protein product is CASSLGRAAEAFF. Full variable domain (outside the CDR3, taken from reference TRBV28 and TRBJ1-1): DVKVTQSSRYLVKRTGEKVFLECVQDMDHENMFWYRQDPGLGLRLIYFSYDVKMKEKGDIPEGYSVSREKKERFSLILESASTNQTSMYLCASSLGRAAEAFFGQGTRLTVV.

V and J are TRBV5-1 and TRBJ2-2, with TRBD2 matching 10 bases. CDR3 length: 16 amino acids. Per germline, CDR1 SGHRS and CDR2 YFSETQ. V was pared by 1 base and J by 4 bases, with 4 bases of the junction left unmatched. The CDR3 DNA is TGCGCCAGCAGCTTGCGCCTAGCGGGAGCCACCGGGGAGCTGTTTTTT. This sequence encodes CASSLRLAGATGELFF.